A single sample is the source of the 15 T cell receptor beta chains below, sequenced in a study of blood T cell repertoires in COVID-19 (dated by TCRdb to the early 2020s). Library prep was done by the immunoSEQ multiplex PCR assay. Sourced from immuneACCESS, this table was stored by TCRdb with only in-frame sequences that have V and J called. A share of the clones is absent; for the studies checked, an unresolved V gene accounts for under half, and the remainder has no known explanation. Counted in this sample were roughly 150,000 clones; over 75% of them appeared once. The ten largest make up over 35% of the sample. Sequencing input: peripheral blood. The receptors come from a human donor in a cohort sampled during active COVID-19.

The J gene is TRBJ2-1, the V gene TRBV27, with 7 nucleotides matching TRBD2. The length of the CDR3 is 17 residues. Per the germline V gene, CDR1 is MNHEY and CDR2 is SMNVEV (reference sequence). J gave up 6 bases and V 6 bases, and 17 bases lay outside the gene matches. CDR3 protein: CASRPRGSKLGRNEQFF. The DNA of the CDR3 is TGTGCCAGCAGGCCCCGCGGGAGTAAGTTGGGGCGCAATGAGCAGTTCTTC.

This clone was recorded once. The V and J genes are TRBV7-2 and TRBJ2-3, with D possibly being TRBD1 (5 bases). Trimming took 2 bases from V and 5 from J, leaving 14 bases between them. The germline V gene encodes CDR1 SGHTA and CDR2 FQGNSA. The CDR3 has 15 residues. CDR3 sequence (DNA): TGTGCCAGCAGCTTAATCCAGGGAAACTTAGATACGCAGTATTTT. Protein product: CASSLIQGNLDTQYF.

This clone was recorded at least ten times. The V and J genes are TRBV5-1 and TRBJ1-1; D not resolved. Trimming removed 2 bases at V and 4 bases at J, with 12 bases between. Germline loops: CDR1 SGHRS, CDR2 YFSETQ. This CDR3 region has 14 residues. CDR3 in DNA: TGCGCCAGCAGCTTCGGGGAGGTAGGCACTGAAGCTTTCTTT. This encodes CASSFGEVGTEAFF.

The chain is built from TRBV3-1 (or the pseudogene TRBV3-2) and TRBJ1-3; possible D gene TRBD1, 5 bases. The germline V gene has CDR1 LGHDT and CDR2 YNNKEL (reference sequence). The length of the CDR3 is 15 residues. V was pared by 2 bases and J by 7 bases, with 15 bases between. The CDR3, as DNA: TGTGCCAGCAGCCAACCGGGACTCTGGGCCAACACCATATATTTT. Its translation is CASSQPGLWANTIYF.

The chain joins TRBV10-1 to TRBJ2-3; D may be TRBD2 (5 bases). The CDR3 has 14 residues. The germline gives CDR1 WNHNN, CDR2 SYGVQD (reference sequence). V was cut by 2 bases and J by 3 bases, with 9 bases left in between. CDR3 bases: TGCGCCAGCAGTGAGAACGGGGTAACAGATACGCAGTATTTT. Translation gives CASSENGVTDTQYF.

The chain is built from TRBV9 and TRBJ2-1; D may be TRBD2 (6 bases). Trimming shortened V by 0 bases and J by 2 bases, and 9 bases separated the two germline ends. CDR1 and CDR2 from the germline V gene are SGDLS and YYNGEE. The CDR3 loop spans 15 amino acids. In nucleotides, the CDR3 is TGTGCCAGCAGCGTAGGCGCGGGGACCTACAATGAGCAGTTCTTC. It is translated as CASSVGAGTYNEQFF.

This clone was counted ten times or more. The rearrangement uses TRBV7-2 and TRBJ1-2; the D is unclear. Germline assignment: CDR1 SGHTA and CDR2 FQGNSA. V shed 5 bases and J shed 4 bases, with 8 bases lying between them. The CDR3 loop spans 12 amino acids. In DNA, the CDR3 is TGTGCCAGCAGCCCCCGTCGCTATGGCTACACCTTC. Amino acids: CASSPRRYGYTF.

This sequence joins TRBV9 and TRBJ2-2, with D unresolved. The CDR3 has 14 residues. CDR1 and CDR2 from the germline V gene are SGDLS and YYNGEE. Between the trimmed V and J ends, which lost 2 bases and 0 bases, there was a span of 5 bases. CDR3 DNA sequence: TGTGCCAGCAGCGTCCAAACGAACACCGGGGAGCTGTTTTTT. This gives the protein CASSVQTNTGELFF.

The rearrangement uses TRBV19 and TRBJ2-1; D gene ambiguous. Germline V gene lookup returns CDR1 LNHDA and CDR2 SQIVND (reference sequence). The CDR3 sequence is 13 residues long. The germline V and J ends were trimmed by 3 bases and 6 bases, with 9 bases remaining between them. CDR3 bases: TGTGCCAGTAGTATCTATAGTGGCAATGAGCAGTTCTTC. The encoded protein is CASSIYSGNEQFF. Filled out from reference TRBV19 and TRBJ2-1, the complete variable domain reads DGGITQSPKYLFRKEGQNVTLSCEQNLNHDAMYWYRQDPGQGLRLIYYSQIVNDFQKGDIAEGYSVSREKKESFPLTVTSAQKNPTAFYLCASSIYSGNEQFFGPGTRLTVL.

Here the CDR3 DNA reads TGTGCCTGGAGTCACGGACTCCGGGAGAGGTTTGGGGGCAATGAGCAGTTCTTC. Translated, it gives CAWSHGLRERFGGNEQFF. The chain joins TRBV30 to TRBJ2-1, with D perhaps TRBD2 (6 bases). This CDR3 contains 18 residues. V was trimmed by 2 bases and J by 6 bases, leaving 26 bases between them. CDR1 GTSNPN and CDR2 SVGIG come from the germline V gene (reference sequence).

The V and J genes are TRBV6-2 or TRBV6-3 and TRBJ1-5; D unresolved. Germline V CDR1 and CDR2: MNHEY, SVGEGT. V shed 2 bases and J shed 5 bases, with 7 bases lying between them. This CDR3 comprises 13 residues. The CDR3 sequence is CASSYTSDQPQHF. DNA for the CDR3: TGTGCCAGCAGTTACACGAGTGATCAGCCCCAGCATTTT.

This clone was picked up a small number of times. The chain carries TRBV4-2 and TRBJ1-2; 10 nucleotides line up with TRBD1. With V trimmed by 2 bases and J by 7 bases, 13 bases remained unmatched. In germline, CDR1 is LGHNA, CDR2 YNFKEQ. This CDR3 is built from 17 residues. The CDR3 reads CASSQSVGTGVFGGYTF. CDR3 coding DNA: TGTGCCAGCAGCCAATCGGTCGGGACAGGGGTTTTCGGTGGCTACACCTTC.

V gene TRBV5-1 combines with J gene TRBJ2-3, with D maybe TRBD1 (6 bases). Germline V lookup: CDR1 SGHRS, CDR2 YFSETQ. The germline V and J ends were trimmed by 4 bases and 4 bases, with 19 bases remaining between them. The CDR3 runs to 16 residues. This chain's CDR3 is CASSPGPTSGADTQYF. For the CDR3, the DNA is TGCGCCAGCAGCCCGGGGCCGACTTCAGGGGCAGATACGCAGTATTTT.

The chain is built from TRBV19 and TRBJ1-5; maybe TRBD1 (5 bases). Germline V gene data show CDR1 as LNHDA and CDR2 as SQIVND (reference sequence). The V and J ends lost 7 bases and 1 base respectively, with 11 bases between them. The CDR3 is 14 residues long. CDR3 amino acids: CASKVQGSNQPQHF. In DNA form, the CDR3 reads TGTGCCAGTAAGGTCCAGGGAAGCAATCAGCCCCAGCATTTT.

The rearrangement uses TRBV2 and TRBJ2-4; 8 nucleotides line up with TRBD1. The germline V gene has CDR1 SNHLY and CDR2 FYNNEI. The CDR3 consists of 17 residues. V lost 7 bases, J lost 0 bases, and 11 bases stayed unmatched. In nucleotides, the CDR3 is TGTGCCAGCATTGCCCTGACAGGGGACCTAGCCAAAAACATTCAGTACTTC. It is translated as CASIALTGDLAKNIQYF.